A single sample is the source of the 26 T cell receptor beta chains below, sequenced in a study of T-cell reconstitution after alpha-beta-depleted transplantation in children. General study points: At the one-year point after transplant, T-cell counts and TCRbeta diversity were found to come mostly from T cells that had been newly produced.

No antigen is known for these receptors. Library preparation (for TCRbeta) was performed with unique molecular identifiers. TCRdb re-derived calls from the PCR reads in MiXCR, one entry per CDR3 protein. The table has 250,000 to 300,000 distinct CDR3 sequences, just over 7.5% seen once. Sequencing used peripheral blood, obtained 360 days after TCRalphabeta/CD19-depleted stem cell transplant. The receptors originated from a female patient between 2 and 15 years old who had a stem cell transplant for Fanconi anemia, so the T cells may come from the graft donor.

This clonotype occurred many times. This chain uses TRBV5-1 with TRBJ2-7; 8 bases line up with TRBD1. Trimming cost V 3 bases and J 1 base; bases outside gene matches: 6. Germline loops: CDR1 SGHRS, CDR2 YFSETQ. This CDR3 spans 15 amino acids. The CDR3 protein is CASSYGQGTSYEQYF. The CDR3, as DNA: TGCGCCAGCAGCTACGGACAGGGCACATCCTACGAGCAGTACTTC. The full variable domain, in which reference TRBV5-1 and TRBJ2-7 provide the parts outside the CDR3, is KAGVTQTPRYLIKTRGQQVTLSCSPISGHRSVSWYQQTPGQGLQFLFEYFSETQRNKGNFPGRFSGRQFSNSRSEMNVSTLELGDSALYLCASSYGQGTSYEQYFGPGTRLTVT.

There are many counts of this clonotype. This chain links TRBV28 with TRBJ1-5; D not resolved. With 8 bases removed from V and 0 bases from J, the gap between germline ends came to 11 bases. The CDR3 spans 14 residues. The V gene's germline CDR1 is MDHEN and CDR2 SYDVKM. The CDR3 DNA follows: TGTGCCAGCGATGCGGCGTATAGCAATCAGCCCCAGCATTTT. It translates to CASDAAYSNQPQHF.

Many counts were recorded for this clonotype. CDR3 residues: CASSLIGQGGSPLHF. The DNA of the CDR3 is TGTGCCAGCAGCTTAATTGGTCAGGGAGGTTCACCCCTCCACTTT. This chain connects TRBV7-3 to TRBJ1-6, with D possibly being TRBD1 (5 bases). CDR3 length: 15 amino acids. Germline V gene sequence: CDR1 SGHTA, CDR2 FQGTGA. Between the trimmed V and J ends, which lost 1 base and 9 bases, there was a span of 13 bases. The whole variable domain, remainder taken from reference TRBV7-3 and TRBJ1-6, is GAGVSQTPSNKVTEKGKYVELRCDPISGHTALYWYRQSLGQGPEFLIYFQGTGAADDSGLPNDRFFAVRPEGSVSTLKIQRTERGDSAVYLCASSLIGQGGSPLHFGNGTRLTVT.

This clonotype was seen repeatedly, ten times or more. The V call is TRBV20-1, the J call TRBJ2-5; 8 nucleotides line up with TRBD2. Germline CDR1 DFQATT, CDR2 SNEGSKA (reference sequence). The length of the CDR3 is 13 residues. The V and J ends lost 4 bases and 2 bases, in that order; junction bases with no gene match: 3. CDR3 amino acids: CSATVAGQETQYF. In nucleotides, the CDR3 is TGCAGTGCTACCGTAGCGGGGCAAGAGACCCAGTACTTC.

This clonotype appeared many times. V and J are TRBV9 and TRBJ1-2, with a possible D match to TRBD1 (6 bases). CDR3 length: 15 residues. Germline CDR1 is SGDLS and CDR2 is YYNGEE. With 0 bases removed from V and 0 bases from J, the gap between germline ends came to 9 bases. The CDR3 region is CASSVEQGPNYGYTF. CDR3 coding DNA: TGTGCCAGCAGCGTAGAGCAGGGGCCTAACTATGGCTACACCTTC.

This chain uses TRBV4-1 with TRBJ2-7; no firm D call. Germline CDR1 MGHRA, CDR2 YSYEKL. The CDR3 runs 13 residues. Trimming removed 3 bases from V and 7 bases from J, with 13 bases in between. CDR3 bases: TGCGCCAGCAGCCATGTCGGCCTGACAGAGCAGTACTTC. Translated: CASSHVGLTEQYF.

This clonotype has at least ten counts. The rearrangement uses TRBV29-1 and TRBJ1-2, with 8 bases fitting TRBD1. Germline CDR1 is SQVTM and CDR2 is ANQGSEA. The CDR3 consists of 14 residues. The ends lost 5 bases at V and 8 bases at J; junction bases unmatched: 13. The CDR3: CSVPAGGGLGGYTF. In DNA form, the CDR3 reads TGCAGCGTTCCGGCAGGGGGCGGCCTAGGAGGCTACACCTTC.

At least ten counts were recorded for this clonotype. The chain couples TRBV4-1 to TRBJ2-3; 13 bases line up with TRBD2. Germline V gene lookup returns CDR1 MGHRA and CDR2 YSYEKL. V gave up 6 bases and J gave up 4 bases; unmatched junction bases: 1. This CDR3 contains 14 residues. CDR3 DNA sequence: TGCGCCAGCAGAGGACTAGCGGGAGCAGATACGCAGTATTTT. Encoded protein: CASRGLAGADTQYF.

This clonotype was detected ten times or more. This rearrangement joins TRBV20-1 to TRBJ2-3; D remains unclear. There are 12 residues in the CDR3. Trimming left V 1 base short and J 9 bases short, with 11 bases between. Germline-derived CDR1 and CDR2 are DFQATT and SNEGSKA (reference sequence). The CDR3 protein is CSARGVSGTQYF. CDR3 bases: TGCAGTGCTAGAGGGGTTAGTGGAACGCAGTATTTT.

This clonotype was counted a few times. This chain connects TRBV18 to TRBJ2-3; 10 nucleotides agree with TRBD1. Germline values: CDR1 KGHSH, CDR2 LQKENI. V shed 3 bases, J shed 5 bases, and the junction held 5 bases outside the gene matches. The CDR3 totals 15 residues. The CDR3 is CASSPGQGLLDTQYF. CDR3 nucleotides: TGTGCCAGCTCACCGGGACAGGGGCTTTTAGATACGCAGTATTTT.

The J gene is TRBJ2-7, the V gene TRBV7-9; D is unresolved. Germline V gene sequence: CDR1 SEHNR, CDR2 FQNEAQ (reference sequence). Trimming shortened V by 2 bases and J by 3 bases, and 20 bases separated the two germline ends. This CDR3 is 17 amino acids long. The CDR3 DNA reads TGTGCCAGCAGCTTATCCTTCGGCAAGGCCATTCACTACGAGCAGTACGTC. Amino acid sequence: CASSLSFGKAIHYEQYV.

This clonotype was found many times. This chain uses TRBV5-1 with TRBJ2-4; 9 bases map to TRBD1. Germline-derived CDR1 and CDR2 are SGHRS and YFSETQ. The J segment lost 3 bases and the V segment lost 4 bases, leaving 8 bases of the junction unmatched. The CDR3 sequence is 16 residues long. This CDR3 is CASSLGQGSDKNIQYF. CDR3 coding DNA: TGCGCCAGCAGCCTAGGACAGGGGTCGGACAAAAACATTCAGTACTTC. Using reference TRBV5-1 and TRBJ2-4 for the parts outside the CDR3, the full variable domain is KAGVTQTPRYLIKTRGQQVTLSCSPISGHRSVSWYQQTPGQGLQFLFEYFSETQRNKGNFPGRFSGRQFSNSRSEMNVSTLELGDSALYLCASSLGQGSDKNIQYFGAGTRLSVL.

This clonotype came up a few times. The gene calls are TRBV28 and TRBJ2-6, with TRBD1 as a possible D gene (5 bases). The germline V gene has CDR1 MDHEN and CDR2 SYDVKM. The CDR3 sequence is 15 residues long. The V and J ends lost 8 bases and 0 bases respectively, with 11 bases between them. The CDR3 loop reads CASAAGPSGANVLTF. CDR3 nucleotide sequence: TGTGCCAGCGCGGCAGGGCCCTCTGGGGCCAACGTCCTGACTTTC.

This clonotype was found many times. The V and J genes are TRBV6-5 and TRBJ2-7, with 9 bases matching TRBD1. The CDR3 covers 19 residues. Germline trimming cut 6 bases from V and 5 bases from J; bases unmatched to any gene: 23. Germline-derived CDR1 and CDR2 are MNHEY and SVGAGI. CDR3 DNA sequence: TGTGCCAGCAGATACAGTCCTTACTCCGGGACAGGGAGTTACGACGAGCAGTACTTC. It encodes CASRYSPYSGTGSYDEQYF.

The table lists this clonotype with many counts. The rearrangement joins TRBV3-1 to TRBJ2-3; D unresolved. CDR1 is LGHDT, CDR2 YNNKEL, per germline (reference sequence). This CDR3 region has 13 residues. V dropped 3 bases and J dropped 5 bases, with 9 bases sitting between them. The CDR3: CASSHTIGDTQYF. The CDR3 DNA follows: TGTGCCAGCAGCCATACCATCGGAGATACGCAGTATTTT.

Many counts were recorded for this clonotype. The CDR3 DNA reads as TGTGCCAGCAACGTGGCGGGAGGGTCGACTTTAGGTGTGCAGTTCTTC. This codes for CASNVAGGSTLGVQFF. J is TRBJ2-1 and V is TRBV6-1; 9 bases agree with TRBD2. Losses at the gene ends were 7 bases for V and 12 bases for J; bases not matched to a gene: 19. Per germline, CDR1 MNHNS and CDR2 SASEGT. This CDR3 region has 16 residues.

The chain recombines TRBV30 with TRBJ2-7, with D unresolved. CDR1 is GTSNPN, CDR2 SVGIG, per germline (reference sequence). V was trimmed by 1 base and J by 4 bases, leaving 5 bases between them. This CDR3 is 11 amino acids long. The CDR3 region has the DNA TGTGCCTGGAGTGGAGCTTACGAGCAGTACTTC. Residues: CAWSGAYEQYF.

In this sample, this clonotype turned up many times. V usage is TRBV5-1 and J usage is TRBJ2-5; no firm D call. CDR1 is SGHRS, CDR2 YFSETQ, per germline. The V end lost 5 bases, the J end lost 2 bases, and 4 bases lay between the germline ends. There are 11 residues in the CDR3. CDR3 in amino acids: CASRMQETQYF. CDR3 in DNA: TGCGCCAGCAGGATGCAAGAGACCCAGTACTTC.

This clonotype was counted once. The genes are TRBV27 and TRBJ2-5, with TRBD2 identical over 12 bases. Germline V gene data show CDR1 as MNHEY and CDR2 as SMNVEV (reference sequence). V dropped 7 bases and J dropped 9; count of bases not matched to a gene: 12. CDR3 length: 15 residues. The CDR3 coding sequence is TGTGCCAGCACCGGACTAGCGGGAATATGGGAGTCCCAGTACTTC. As protein: CASTGLAGIWESQYF.

Comments on this clonotype: Likely a read error: the CDR3 ends without its conserved phenylalanine or tryptophan. The chain employs TRBV24-1 and TRBJ2-3; TRBD1 aligns across 7 bases. The CDR3 consists of 16 residues. CDR1 is KGHDR and CDR2 is SFDVKD in the germline V gene. V dropped 1 base and J dropped 3; count of bases not matched to a gene: 6. In DNA form, the CDR3 reads TGTGCCACCAGTGATTTTAGGGCAGGGGGAACAGATACGCAGTATTAT. Translating gives CATSDFRAGGTDTQYY.

V usage is TRBV28 and J usage is TRBJ1-5; 9 bases fit TRBD1. V was clipped by 7 bases and J by 0 bases; unmatched bases: 10. Germline assignment: CDR1 MDHEN and CDR2 SYDVKM. The CDR3 extends over 17 amino acids. In DNA form, the CDR3 reads TGTGCCAGCACCACGACAGGGGGGGGATTTAGCAATCAGCCCCAGCATTTT. Protein sequence: CASTTTGGGFSNQPQHF.

Many counts were recorded for this clonotype. The chain uses TRBV28 and TRBJ2-3; 12 nucleotides match TRBD1. The CDR3 has 15 residues. Germline CDR1 and CDR2: MDHEN and SYDVKM. The V segment lost 5 bases and the J segment 6 bases; nucleotides outside the gene matches: 6. The CDR3 loop is CASSAPGQGADTQYF. The CDR3, as DNA: TGTGCCAGCAGTGCTCCGGGACAGGGGGCGGATACGCAGTATTTT.

This clonotype was counted a few times. The V call is TRBV28, the J call TRBJ1-1, with 10 bases aligning to TRBD1. Per germline, CDR1 MDHEN and CDR2 SYDVKM. V shed 4 bases, J shed 3 bases, and the junction held 8 bases outside the gene matches. The CDR3 has 16 residues. CDR3 in DNA: TGTGCCAGCAGTTCCTCCAGACAGGGGGCTTACACTGAAGCTTTCTTT. Translation: CASSSSRQGAYTEAFF. The full variable domain, with the rest looked up from reference TRBV28 and TRBJ1-1, is DVKVTQSSRYLVKRTGEKVFLECVQDMDHENMFWYRQDPGLGLRLIYFSYDVKMKEKGDIPEGYSVSREKKERFSLILESASTNQTSMYLCASSSSRQGAYTEAFFGQGTRLTVV.

This clonotype was detected only a few times. The chain couples TRBV7-3 to TRBJ1-1; TRBD1 agrees at 11 bases. The J segment lost 1 base and the V segment lost 3 bases, leaving 4 bases of the junction unmatched. The CDR3 consists of 16 residues. CDR1 and CDR2 (germline): SGHTA, FQGTGA. CDR3 region: CASSLGQGVANTEAFF. CDR3 DNA: TGTGCCAGCAGCTTGGGACAGGGGGTGGCGAACACTGAAGCTTTCTTT.

Worth noting for this clonotype: A much larger clone is a single base away; this may be a read error. This sequence joins TRBV2 and TRBJ2-3; D is ambiguous. CDR1 is SNHLY, CDR2 FYNNEI, per germline. There are 12 residues in the CDR3. V was cut by 7 bases and J by 0 bases, with 5 bases left in between. The CDR3 DNA reads TGTGCCAGCATCCCTAGCACAGATACGCAGTATTTT. Encoded protein: CASIPSTDTQYF.

This clonotype was counted ten times or more. The chain employs TRBV7-9 and TRBJ1-1, with no clear D. This CDR3 has 15 residues. CDR1 and CDR2 from the germline V gene are SEHNR and FQNEAQ (reference sequence). V lost 0 bases and J lost 2, with 10 bases in between. CDR3 region: CASSLALGVNTEAFF. The CDR3 coding sequence is TGTGCCAGCAGCTTAGCGCTTGGGGTTAACACTGAAGCTTTCTTT.